Below are 14 T cell receptor beta chains sequenced from a single sample in a study of T cells in Graves' hyperthyroidism and ophthalmopathy (dated by TCRdb to between 2019 and 2020). To prepare the library, multiplex PCR was applied. The run used an Illumina HiSeq 2000. The TCR beta CDR3 regions were amplified from the RNA transcripts. The first round of RT-PCR for the TCR CDR3 was performed with the HTBI primer set and the Qiagen OneStep RT-PCR kit. In-frame beta chains were kept once TCRdb had trimmed the public reads at Q25 with fastp and called clones with MiXCR. All rows with the same CDR3 protein become a single entry with the most common DNA and genes. The sample table contains 200,000 to 250,000 distinct CDR3 sequences; only one count was recorded for roughly 17% of them. The ten largest account for approximately 50% of the sample. Sequenced sample: blood. The receptors originated from a middle-aged man with Graves' hyperthyroidism.

This clonotype was seen at least ten times. The chain joins TRBV11-2 to TRBJ2-3, with TRBD2 matching 14 bases. This CDR3 spans 16 amino acids. CDR1 and CDR2 (germline): SGHAT, FQNNGV. Germline trimming cut 7 bases from V and 3 bases from J; bases unmatched to any gene: 6. CDR3 nucleotide sequence: TGTGCCAGCAAACTTGGGACTAGCGGGAGAACAGATACGCAGTATTTT. Its translation: CASKLGTSGRTDTQYF. Using reference TRBV11-2 and TRBJ2-3 for the parts outside the CDR3, the full variable domain is EAGVAQSPRYKIIEKRQSVAFWCNPISGHATLYWYQQILGQGPKLLIQFQNNGVVDDSQLPKDRFSAERLKGVDSTLKIQPAKLEDSAVYLCASKLGTSGRTDTQYFGPGTRLTVL.

As DNA, the CDR3 is TGTGCCAGCAGATTCCAGGGACCCTACGAGCAGTACTTC. Translating gives CASRFQGPYEQYF. This sequence joins TRBV27 and TRBJ2-7; either TRBD1 or TRBD2 may fit D (5 bases each). The V end lost 6 bases, the J end lost 2 bases, and 11 bases lay between the germline ends. From germline, CDR1 is MNHEY and CDR2 SMNVEV (reference sequence). This CDR3 has 13 amino acids.

This clonotype was found many times. The rearrangement links TRBV20-1 to TRBJ1-5; unclear D gene. Germline loops: CDR1 DFQATT, CDR2 SNEGSKA (reference sequence). CDR3 size: 16 residues. V gave up 2 bases and J gave up 0 bases, with 14 bases separating them. The CDR3 DNA reads TGCAGTGCTAGATCGCCATTACCCTATAGCAATCAGCCCCAGCATTTT. This sequence encodes CSARSPLPYSNQPQHF.

This clonotype was seen at least ten times. The genes are TRBV24-1 and TRBJ1-4; no clear D gene. The germline V gene encodes CDR1 KGHDR and CDR2 SFDVKD. The CDR3 covers 15 residues. The V end lost 3 bases, the J end lost 7 bases, and 14 bases lay between the germline ends. The CDR3 sequence is CATSDRSGSGEKLFF. CDR3 DNA: TGTGCCACCAGTGATCGATCTGGGTCTGGTGAAAAACTGTTTTTT.

This clonotype was counted at least ten times. V gene TRBV7-2 combines with J gene TRBJ2-7; the D is unclear. The germline gives CDR1 SGHTA, CDR2 FQGNSA. Trimming shortened V by 4 bases and J by 0 bases, and 13 bases separated the two germline ends. This CDR3 contains 15 residues. As DNA, the CDR3 is TGTGCCAGCAGCTCGGGTCCCAGGAGCTCCTACGAGCAGTACTTC. Translation: CASSSGPRSSYEQYF. The full variable domain, its missing parts supplied by reference TRBV7-2 and TRBJ2-7, is GAGVSQSPSNKVTEKGKDVELRCDPISGHTALYWYRQSLGQGLEFLIYFQGNSAPDKSGLPSDRFSAERTGGSVSTLTIQRTQQEDSAVYLCASSSGPRSSYEQYFGPGTRLTVT.

The chain recombines TRBV2 with TRBJ2-1, with D unclear. The V end was cut by 1 base, the J end by 10 bases, with 8 bases between. CDR1 is SNHLY and CDR2 is FYNNEI in the germline V gene. The CDR3 contains 12 residues. The CDR3 region is CASSEDFLEQFF. As DNA, the CDR3 is TGTGCCAGCAGTGAAGATTTTTTGGAGCAGTTCTTC.

This chain connects TRBV18 to TRBJ2-7; D might be TRBD1 (6 bases). Germline assignment: CDR1 KGHSH and CDR2 LQKENI. Trimming removed 2 bases at V and 6 bases at J, with 14 bases between. CDR3 size: 14 residues. CDR3 amino acids: CASSPGQGLAEQYF. The CDR3 coding sequence is TGTGCCAGCTCACCAGGGCAGGGGCTTGCCGAGCAGTACTTC.

This sequence joins TRBV28 and TRBJ2-2; D might be TRBD1 (5 bases). The CDR3 runs 15 residues. Germline loops: CDR1 MDHEN, CDR2 SYDVKM. V lost 7 bases, J lost 1 base, and 13 bases lay in between. CDR3 residues: CASIYQGMNTGELFF. The CDR3 DNA follows: TGTGCCAGCATTTATCAGGGTATGAACACCGGGGAGCTGTTTTTT.

This clonotype was detected only a few times. V and J are TRBV18 and TRBJ2-7; 8 nucleotides align to TRBD2. Per the germline V gene, CDR1 is KGHSH and CDR2 is LQKENI. This CDR3 spans 16 amino acids. The J segment lost 4 bases and the V segment lost 1 base, leaving 9 bases of the junction unmatched. CDR3 loop: CASSPRLSSGQYEQYF. The CDR3 bases are TGTGCCAGCTCACCACGTTTATCTAGCGGGCAATACGAGCAGTACTTC.

This clonotype came up a few times. The chain links TRBV7-8 to TRBJ1-2, with D possibly being TRBD1 (5 bases). This CDR3 region has 16 residues. CDR1 SGHVS and CDR2 FQNEAQ come from the germline V gene. V was clipped by 5 bases and J by 2 bases, with 18 bases between them. The CDR3 reads CASSPTRIRANYGYTF. Here the CDR3 DNA reads TGTGCCAGCAGCCCAACACGTATCAGGGCAAACTATGGCTACACCTTC.

This clonotype was observed many times. The chain has TRBV27 and TRBJ1-1; TRBD1 aligns across 10 bases. V trimming: 5 bases; J trimming: 6 bases; junction bases outside the gene matches: 9. From germline, CDR1 is MNHEY and CDR2 SMNVEV (reference sequence). CDR3 size: 15 residues. The CDR3 nucleotides read TGTGCCAGCAGTCCCCGACAGGGGGCGGGTTCTGAAGCTTTCTTT. This encodes CASSPRQGAGSEAFF.

V gene TRBV4-1 combines with J gene TRBJ2-5; a weak D match, TRBD1 (6 bases). This CDR3 is built from 16 residues. Germline-derived CDR1 and CDR2 are MGHRA and YSYEKL. Between the trimmed V and J ends, which lost 1 base and 5 bases, there was a span of 17 bases. This CDR3 reads CASSQGQGSRGETQYF. CDR3 in DNA: TGCGCCAGCAGCCAAGGTCAAGGATCCAGGGGCGAGACCCAGTACTTC.

This clonotype was observed many times. The chain is built from TRBV6-1 and TRBJ2-2; 12 positions agree with TRBD2. Germline loops: CDR1 MNHNS, CDR2 SASEGT. Unmatched junction bases numbered 11, after V lost 5 bases and J lost 4 bases. The CDR3 extends over 18 amino acids. The CDR3 protein is CASSYGLAGGPRTGELFF. CDR3 nucleotide sequence: TGTGCCAGCAGTTATGGGCTAGCGGGAGGGCCTCGCACCGGGGAGCTGTTTTTT.

This clonotype showed up many times. V is TRBV19 and J is TRBJ2-5, with TRBD1 matching over 11 bases. V dropped 4 bases and J dropped 4; count of bases not matched to a gene: 2. The CDR3 spans 14 residues. Looked up from germline, CDR1 is LNHDA and CDR2 is SQIVND (reference sequence). The CDR3 bases are TGTGCCAGTAGTAGGGGGACAGGGGGAGAGACCCAGTACTTC. Protein: CASSRGTGGETQYF.